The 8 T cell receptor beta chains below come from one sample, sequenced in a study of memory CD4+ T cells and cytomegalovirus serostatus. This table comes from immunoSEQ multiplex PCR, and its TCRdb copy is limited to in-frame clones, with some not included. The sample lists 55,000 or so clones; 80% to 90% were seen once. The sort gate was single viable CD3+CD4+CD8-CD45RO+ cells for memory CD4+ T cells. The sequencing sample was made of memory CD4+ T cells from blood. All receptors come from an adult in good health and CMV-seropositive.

The DNA of the CDR3 is TGCGCCAGCAGCCAAGAGGCGTTGGGTGAGCAGTTCTTC. Protein sequence: CASSQEALGEQFF. The J gene is TRBJ2-1, the V gene TRBV4-3, with D uncertain. The CDR3 has 13 amino acids. Germline V gene sequence: CDR1 LGHNA, CDR2 YSLEER. V was trimmed by 0 bases and J by 9 bases, leaving 9 bases between them.

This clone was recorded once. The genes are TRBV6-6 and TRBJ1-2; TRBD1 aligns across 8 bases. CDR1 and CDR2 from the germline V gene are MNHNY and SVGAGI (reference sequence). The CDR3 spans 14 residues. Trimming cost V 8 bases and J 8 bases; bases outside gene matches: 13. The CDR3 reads CASAYGQGSEGYTF. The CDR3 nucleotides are TGTGCCAGCGCCTACGGACAGGGTTCGGAAGGCTACACCTTC.

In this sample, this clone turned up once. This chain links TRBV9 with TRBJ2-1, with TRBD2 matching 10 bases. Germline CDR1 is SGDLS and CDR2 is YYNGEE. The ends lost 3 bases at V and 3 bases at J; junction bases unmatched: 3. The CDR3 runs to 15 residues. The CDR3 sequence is CASSAGTSDYNEQFF. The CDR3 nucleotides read TGTGCCAGCAGCGCCGGGACTAGCGACTACAATGAGCAGTTCTTC.

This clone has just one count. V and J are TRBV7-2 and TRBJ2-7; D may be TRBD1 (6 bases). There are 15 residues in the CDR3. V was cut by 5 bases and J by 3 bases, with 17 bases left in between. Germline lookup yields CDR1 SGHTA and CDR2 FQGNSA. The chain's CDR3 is CASSTQSGTNYEQYF. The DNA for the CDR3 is TGTGCCAGCAGCACCCAATCCGGGACAAACTACGAGCAGTACTTC.

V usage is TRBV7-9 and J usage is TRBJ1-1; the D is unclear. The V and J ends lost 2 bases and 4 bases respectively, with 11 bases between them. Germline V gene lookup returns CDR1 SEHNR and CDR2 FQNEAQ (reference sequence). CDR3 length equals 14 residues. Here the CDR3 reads CASSLRVAGTEAFF. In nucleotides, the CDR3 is TGTGCCAGCAGCTTAAGGGTGGCCGGCACTGAAGCTTTCTTT.

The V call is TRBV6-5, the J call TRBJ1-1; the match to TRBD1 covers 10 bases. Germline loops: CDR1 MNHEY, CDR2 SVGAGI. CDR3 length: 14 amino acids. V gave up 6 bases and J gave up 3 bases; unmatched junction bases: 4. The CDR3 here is CASSRDRGHTEAFF. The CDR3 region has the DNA TGTGCCAGCAGCCGTGACAGGGGGCACACTGAAGCTTTCTTT.

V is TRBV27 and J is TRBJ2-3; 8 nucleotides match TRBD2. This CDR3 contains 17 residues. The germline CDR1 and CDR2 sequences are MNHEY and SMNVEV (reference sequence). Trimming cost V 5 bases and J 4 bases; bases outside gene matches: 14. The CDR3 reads CASSPLPGRGDPDTQYF. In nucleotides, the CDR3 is TGTGCCAGCAGTCCCCTCCCTGGGCGGGGGGACCCAGATACGCAGTATTTT.

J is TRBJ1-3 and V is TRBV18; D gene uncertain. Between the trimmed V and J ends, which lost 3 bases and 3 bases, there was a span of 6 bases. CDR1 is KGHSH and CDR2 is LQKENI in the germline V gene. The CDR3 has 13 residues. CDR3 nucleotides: TGTGCCAGCTCACCGGAGAATGGAAACACCATATATTTT. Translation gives CASSPENGNTIYF. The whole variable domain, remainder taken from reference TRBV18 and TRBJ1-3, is NAGVMQNPRHLVRRRGQEARLRCSPMKGHSHVYWYRQLPEEGLKFMVYLQKENIIDESGMPKERFSAEFPKEGPSILRIQQVVRGDSAAYFCASSPENGNTIYFGEGSWLTVV.